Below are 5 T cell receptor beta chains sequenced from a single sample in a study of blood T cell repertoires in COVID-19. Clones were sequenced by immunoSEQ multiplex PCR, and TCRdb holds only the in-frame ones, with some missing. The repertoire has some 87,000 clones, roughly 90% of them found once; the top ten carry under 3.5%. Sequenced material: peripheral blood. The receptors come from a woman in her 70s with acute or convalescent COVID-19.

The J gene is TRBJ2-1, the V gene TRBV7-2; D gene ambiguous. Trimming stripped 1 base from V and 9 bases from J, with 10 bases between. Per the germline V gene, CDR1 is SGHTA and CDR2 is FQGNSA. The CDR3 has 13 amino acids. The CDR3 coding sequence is TGTGCCAGCAGCTTAGGAGCACCGCGTGAGCAGTTCTTC. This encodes CASSLGAPREQFF.

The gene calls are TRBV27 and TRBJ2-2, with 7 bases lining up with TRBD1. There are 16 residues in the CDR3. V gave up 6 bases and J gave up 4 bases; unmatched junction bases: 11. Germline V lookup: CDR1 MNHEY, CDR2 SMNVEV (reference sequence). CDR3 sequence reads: CASRAGTAKPTGELFF. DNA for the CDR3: TGTGCCAGCAGGGCAGGGACAGCCAAACCCACCGGGGAGCTGTTTTTT.

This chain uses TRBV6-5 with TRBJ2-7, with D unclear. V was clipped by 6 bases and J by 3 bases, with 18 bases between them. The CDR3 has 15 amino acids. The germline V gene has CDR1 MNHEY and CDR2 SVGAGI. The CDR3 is CASSPHTQSRYEQYF. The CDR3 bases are TGTGCCAGCAGCCCACATACACAGTCCCGCTACGAGCAGTACTTC.

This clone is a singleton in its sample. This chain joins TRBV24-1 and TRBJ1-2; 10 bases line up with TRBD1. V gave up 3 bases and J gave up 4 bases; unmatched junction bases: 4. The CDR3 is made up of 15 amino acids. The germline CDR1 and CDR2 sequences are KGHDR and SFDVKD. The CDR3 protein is CATSDPGQGSYGYTF. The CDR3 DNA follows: TGTGCCACCAGTGATCCGGGACAGGGGAGCTATGGCTACACCTTC.

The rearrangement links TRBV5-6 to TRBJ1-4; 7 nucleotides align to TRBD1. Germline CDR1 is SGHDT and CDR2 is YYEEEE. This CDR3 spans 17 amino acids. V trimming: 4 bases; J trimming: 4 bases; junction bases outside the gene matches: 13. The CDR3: CASSPKGRGLSNEKLFF. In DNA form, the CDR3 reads TGTGCCAGCAGCCCAAAGGGTAGGGGGCTCAGTAATGAAAAACTGTTTTTT. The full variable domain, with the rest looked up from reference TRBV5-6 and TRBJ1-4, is DAGVTQSPTHLIKTRGQQVTLRCSPKSGHDTVSWYQQALGQGPQFIFQYYEEEERQRGNFPDRFSGHQFPNYSSELNVNALLLGDSALYLCASSPKGRGLSNEKLFFGSGTQLSVL.